This T cell receptor beta chain was retrieved from a study of somatic mutations in cytotoxic T cells in rheumatoid arthritis. Controls that were healthy consisted of blood donors whose median age was about 60 years (range roughly 20-80), with less than 60% female. Using positive magnetic bead selection on an AutoMACS, CD4+ and CD8+ cells were isolated, after which their purity was checked by flow cytometry. The data were produced by immunoSEQ multiplex PCR, yet TCRdb's version contains in-frame clones alone and is incomplete. The table shows more than 20,000 clones, with 82% occurring only once. Germline assignment: CDR1 SGHRS and CDR2 YFSETQ. Trimming cost V 5 bases and J 10 bases; bases outside gene matches: 10. This CDR3 comprises 16 residues. Study-level points and caveats: Antigens recognized by the expanded CD8+ clones were unknown.

Comments on this clone: Antigen unknown.

The sequence derives from a man aged 45-65 years in good health. Specimen: CD8+ T cells sorted from blood. This chain connects TRBV5-1 to TRBJ2-1, with 15 bases matching TRBD2. The CDR3 DNA is TGCGCCAGCAGTGGACCGGGACTAGCGGGAGGAAGGGAGCAGTTCTTC. Its translation is CASSGPGLAGGREQFF.